This T cell receptor (beta chain) was captured in a study of graft-versus-host responses after intestinal transplantation. V was pared by 5 bases and J by 8 bases, with 7 bases between. The CDR3 covers 10 residues. The germline V gene has CDR1 SQVTM and CDR2 ANQGSEA. This table comes from immunoSEQ multiplex PCR, and its TCRdb copy is limited to in-frame clones, with some not included. The sample has tens of thousands of clones; approximately 92% are singletons. This receptor was taken from a human patient who received an intestinal transplant, so some T cells may come from the graft donor. The V gene is TRBV29-1, the J gene TRBJ2-4; D call uncertain. Material: PBMCs, obtained around 27 months after a first intestinal transplant, on the day of a second. The CDR3 is CSVFGDIQYF. The CDR3 region has the DNA TGCAGCGTTTTTGGGGACATTCAGTACTTC.